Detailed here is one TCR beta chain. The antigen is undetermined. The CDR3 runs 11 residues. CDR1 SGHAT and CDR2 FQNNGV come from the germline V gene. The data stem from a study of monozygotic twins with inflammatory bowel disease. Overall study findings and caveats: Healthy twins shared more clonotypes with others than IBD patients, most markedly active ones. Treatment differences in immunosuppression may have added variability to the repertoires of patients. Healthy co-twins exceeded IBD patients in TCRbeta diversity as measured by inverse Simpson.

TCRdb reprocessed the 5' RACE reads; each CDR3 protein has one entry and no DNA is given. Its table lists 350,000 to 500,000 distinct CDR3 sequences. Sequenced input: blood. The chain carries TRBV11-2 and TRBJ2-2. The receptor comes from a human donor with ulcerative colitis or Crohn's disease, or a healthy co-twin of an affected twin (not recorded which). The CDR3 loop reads CASSLTGELFF.